The 23 T cell receptor beta chains presented below share a single source sample, sequenced in a study of blood T cell repertoires in COVID-19. Sequencing used immunoSEQ multiplex PCR; TCRdb keeps in-frame clones, though not all of them. Found here are 150,000 or so clones, around 80% of them singletons; the top ten hold around 5.9%. The specimen sequenced was PBMCs or T cells enriched from blood (not recorded which). Receptors were obtained from a man aged 35 to 55 who had recovered from COVID-19.

This chain uses TRBV19 with TRBJ1-5, with D uncertain. The CDR3 extends over 13 amino acids. V was pared by 3 bases and J by 3 bases, with 6 bases between. Germline values: CDR1 LNHDA, CDR2 SQIVND (reference sequence). CDR3 sequence (DNA): TGTGCCAGTAGTATTCGGGTCAATCAGCCCCAGCATTTT. This sequence encodes CASSIRVNQPQHF. Variable domain in full (rest from reference TRBV19 and TRBJ1-5): DGGITQSPKYLFRKEGQNVTLSCEQNLNHDAMYWYRQDPGQGLRLIYYSQIVNDFQKGDIAEGYSVSREKKESFPLTVTSAQKNPTAFYLCASSIRVNQPQHFGDGTRLSIL.

The V call is TRBV3-1 (or the pseudogene TRBV3-2), the J call TRBJ1-1; no reliable D call. V lost 3 bases and J lost 0, with 11 bases in between. CDR1 is LGHDT and CDR2 is YNNKEL in the germline V gene (reference sequence). The length of the CDR3 is 15 residues. The CDR3: CASSQGRYMNTEAFF. The CDR3 nucleotides are TGTGCCAGCAGCCAGGGGAGATACATGAACACTGAAGCTTTCTTT.

V usage is TRBV7-3 and J usage is TRBJ2-1; a weak D match, TRBD2 (7 bases). Trimming cost V 2 bases and J 4 bases, with 18 bases left between them. The CDR3 consists of 17 residues. Germline CDR1 and CDR2: SGHTA and FQGTGA. CDR3 protein: CASSLRPIRGLYNEQFF. The CDR3 coding sequence is TGTGCCAGCAGCTTACGCCCAATCAGGGGACTATACAATGAGCAGTTCTTC.

This clone was counted between two and nine times. The V and J genes are TRBV7-9 and TRBJ1-1; the D is unclear. CDR1 and CDR2 (germline): SEHNR, FQNEAQ (reference sequence). The CDR3 totals 14 residues. Deletions cut 4 bases from V and 0 bases from J, with 9 bases between. The CDR3 region is CASSSTSMNTEAFF. The CDR3 DNA is TGTGCCAGCAGCTCGACATCGATGAACACTGAAGCTTTCTTT.

This rearrangement joins TRBV11-2 to TRBJ2-1; 10 bases align to TRBD1. Germline V lookup: CDR1 SGHAT, CDR2 FQNNGV. The V gene end was trimmed by 5 bases and the J gene end by 2 bases; junction bases not matched to a gene: 6. The CDR3 extends over 16 amino acids. The CDR3 nucleotides read TGTGCCAGCAGCCATTCCGGGACAGGGGCCTACAATGAGCAGTTCTTC. Its protein product is CASSHSGTGAYNEQFF.

The chain links TRBV10-3 to TRBJ1-1, with 8 bases matching TRBD1. This CDR3 has 13 amino acids. Germline-derived CDR1 and CDR2 are ENHRY and SYGVKD. The junction had 4 bases not matched to a gene; V was cut back by 10 bases and J by 0 bases. The CDR3 reads CATNRGVNTEAFF. In DNA form, the CDR3 reads TGTGCCACCAACAGGGGGGTGAACACTGAAGCTTTCTTT.

DNA of the CDR3: TGTGCCAGCAGCTTCCTAGCGGGGGGCACAGATACGCAGTATTTT. Translating it yields CASSFLAGGTDTQYF. V is TRBV7-8 and J is TRBJ2-3, with 10 bases that match TRBD2. V lost 3 bases and J lost 1; bases outside the gene matches: 1. CDR1 SGHVS and CDR2 FQNEAQ come from the germline V gene. The CDR3 sequence is 15 residues long. Complete variable domain (other parts from reference TRBV7-8 and TRBJ2-3): GAGVSQSPRYKVAKRGQDVALRCDPISGHVSLFWYQQALGQGPEFLTYFQNEAQLDKSGLPSDRFFAERPEGSVSTLKIQRTQQEDSAVYLCASSFLAGGTDTQYFGPGTRLTVL.

V is TRBV4-1 and J is TRBJ1-2; 10 bases align to TRBD1. Germline loops: CDR1 MGHRA, CDR2 YSYEKL. This CDR3 has 14 amino acids. Trimming cost V 4 bases and J 8 bases; bases outside gene matches: 7. In nucleotides, the CDR3 is TGCGCCAGCAGCCGGGGACAGGGGCTTGGGGGCTACACCTTC. Its protein product is CASSRGQGLGGYTF.

CDR3 loop: CASAPVGVLVTEAFF. DNA for the CDR3: TGTGCCAGTGCTCCGGTCGGGGTTCTCGTGACTGAAGCTTTCTTT. The chain recombines TRBV19 with TRBJ1-1; no clear D gene. V dropped 8 bases and J dropped 5 bases, with 21 bases sitting between them. The CDR3 loop spans 15 amino acids. Germline CDR1 reads LNHDA; CDR2 reads SQIVND (reference sequence). The whole variable domain, remainder taken from reference TRBV19 and TRBJ1-1, is DGGITQSPKYLFRKEGQNVTLSCEQNLNHDAMYWYRQDPGQGLRLIYYSQIVNDFQKGDIAEGYSVSREKKESFPLTVTSAQKNPTAFYLCASAPVGVLVTEAFFGQGTRLTVV.

The rearrangement uses TRBV23-1 and TRBJ1-2, with 7 positions matching TRBD1. TRBV23-1 is reported as an ORF; its role is uncertain. This CDR3 is 16 amino acids long. Losses at the gene ends were 0 bases for V and 3 bases for J; bases not matched to a gene: 7. CDR3 loop: CASSQSMPGGHYGYTF. CDR3 nucleotides: TGCGCCAGCAGTCAATCGATGCCAGGGGGACACTATGGCTACACCTTC.

This chain uses TRBV5-4 with TRBJ2-3, with 8 nucleotides matching TRBD2. The germline V gene encodes CDR1 SGHNT and CDR2 YYREEE (reference sequence). The CDR3 sequence is 17 residues long. V lost 0 bases and J lost 3; bases outside the gene matches: 9. The CDR3 DNA reads TGTGCCAGCAGCTTGGATGGCGGGGGGCGAGGGACAGATACGCAGTATTTT. It codes for CASSLDGGGRGTDTQYF.

J is TRBJ1-2 and V is TRBV5-1; possibly TRBD1 for D (6 bases). Trimming removed 0 bases at V and 3 bases at J, with 12 bases between. Germline assignment: CDR1 SGHRS and CDR2 YFSETQ. The CDR3 runs 15 residues. CDR3 in amino acids: CASSLVSRGDYGYTF. The CDR3 coding sequence is TGCGCCAGCAGCTTGGTCTCCAGGGGAGACTATGGCTACACCTTC.

V gene TRBV6-2 or TRBV6-3 combines with J gene TRBJ2-5; 7 bases are shared with TRBD2. This CDR3 spans 15 amino acids. From germline, CDR1 is MNHEY and CDR2 SVGEGT. Trimming took 4 bases from V and 5 from J; bases not matched to a gene: 10. CDR3 protein: CASSLRLAAKETQYF. CDR3 nucleotides: TGTGCCAGCAGTTTGCGACTAGCCGCAAAGGAGACCCAGTACTTC.

The chain is built from TRBV5-1 and TRBJ1-4; D is unresolved. This CDR3 contains 16 residues. V was cut by 0 bases and J by 0 bases, with 9 bases left in between. Germline values: CDR1 SGHRS, CDR2 YFSETQ. CDR3 region: CASSLEQSATNEKLFF. The CDR3 nucleotides are TGCGCCAGCAGCTTGGAACAGAGTGCAACTAATGAAAAACTGTTTTTT.

The chain employs TRBV18 and TRBJ2-4; weak D call: TRBD1 (6 bases). Germline CDR1 and CDR2: KGHSH and LQKENI. The V end lost 5 bases, the J end lost 0 bases, and 17 bases lay between the germline ends. CDR3 length: 17 residues. The CDR3 region is CASSVTSGDLAKNIQYF. The CDR3 region has the DNA TGTGCCAGCTCAGTTACGTCAGGGGATCTAGCCAAAAACATTCAGTACTTC.

The chain recombines TRBV6-1 with TRBJ2-6; D is perhaps TRBD1 (5 bases). V lost 4 bases to trimming and J lost 0 bases, with 13 bases between them. Germline V gives CDR1 MNHNS, CDR2 SASEGT. The CDR3 is made up of 17 amino acids. Here the CDR3 DNA reads TGTGCCAGCAGTGGGGGCGAAGCGAGCTCTGGGGCCAACGTCCTGACTTTC. As protein: CASSGGEASSGANVLTF.

The chain links TRBV7-6 to TRBJ2-3; 8 bases line up with TRBD2. J was trimmed by 4 bases and V by 5 bases; bases with no gene match: 8. Germline V gene lookup returns CDR1 SGHVS and CDR2 FNYEAQ. There are 15 residues in the CDR3. Here the CDR3 DNA reads TGTGCCAGCAGCACGGGGGGCGGGGGGTCAGATACGCAGTATTTT. It codes for CASSTGGGGSDTQYF.

The rearrangement joins TRBV5-1 to TRBJ2-7; D not resolved. V lost 1 base, J lost 5 bases, and 10 bases lay in between. This CDR3 is 13 amino acids long. CDR1 SGHRS and CDR2 YFSETQ come from the germline V gene. The CDR3 nucleotides read TGCGCCAGCAGCTTGACAAATGGCCACGAGCAGTACTTC. As protein: CASSLTNGHEQYF.

This sequence joins TRBV7-8 and TRBJ1-1; 7 nucleotides line up with TRBD1. CDR3 size: 18 residues. Per the germline V gene, CDR1 is SGHVS and CDR2 is FQNEAQ. With V trimmed by 5 bases and J by 0 bases, 15 bases remained unmatched. CDR3 in DNA: TGTGCCAGCAGCCCACGACAGGGCCGGGCTAATGTGAACACTGAAGCTTTCTTT. Residues: CASSPRQGRANVNTEAFF.

This clone appeared once. The chain joins TRBV5-4 to TRBJ2-1; D call uncertain. The CDR3 extends over 13 amino acids. Trimming took 0 bases from V and 3 from J, leaving 4 bases between them. Germline lookup yields CDR1 SGHNT and CDR2 YYREEE (reference sequence). CDR3 loop: CASSLVSYNEQFF. CDR3 bases: TGTGCCAGCAGCTTGGTCAGCTACAATGAGCAGTTCTTC.

The chain joins TRBV15 to TRBJ1-5, with 7 bases aligning to TRBD1. After removal of 1 base from V and 7 bases from J, the junction contained 13 bases not matched to a gene. CDR3 length: 17 residues. Germline V CDR1 and CDR2: LNHNV, YYDKDF (reference sequence). The CDR3, as DNA: TGTGCCACCAGCAGAGCCTTTACTAACAGGGGAGGACAGCCCCAGCATTTT. This translates into CATSRAFTNRGGQPQHF.

This sequence joins TRBV5-4 and TRBJ2-2; 10 nucleotides match TRBD2. In germline, CDR1 is SGHNT, CDR2 YYREEE (reference sequence). The CDR3 consists of 16 residues. With V trimmed by 0 bases and J by 5 bases, 4 bases remained unmatched. The CDR3 DNA reads TGTGCCAGCAGCTTGGCTGGACTAGCGGATACCGGGGAGCTGTTTTTT. Its protein is CASSLAGLADTGELFF.

J is TRBJ1-1 and V is TRBV9, with 10 positions matching TRBD1. The CDR3 spans 15 residues. Germline V CDR1 and CDR2: SGDLS, YYNGEE. Germline trimming cut 5 bases from V and 5 bases from J; bases unmatched to any gene: 9. In DNA, the CDR3 is TGTGCCAGCAGGCCAACGGGACAGGGGAGTACTGAAGCTTTCTTT. Amino acid sequence: CASRPTGQGSTEAFF.